This TCR beta chain comes out of a study of T cells expressing NK-cell markers. Study-wide context: Sorted CD3+CD56+NKG2C+, CD3+CD56+NKG2C- and CD3+CD56-NKG2C+ T-cell subsets were beta-chain profiled. HCMV serostatus: seven of eight sequenced donors positive, one negative. Study findings and constraints: These same clonotypes (in several donors) also led the CD3+CD56-NKG2C+ fraction.

TCRdb reworked the 5' RACE reads into one entry per CDR3 protein, no DNA. The repertoire shows 550,000 to 600,000 distinct CDR3 sequences; the top ten hold approximately 4%. In germline, CDR1 is SEHNR, CDR2 FQNEAQ (reference sequence). The CDR3 is made up of 15 amino acids. Note on this clonotype: Its antigen remains unidentified.

The TCR sequence derives from a man younger than 35 in good health. The sample was blood T cells: a sorted CD56 or NKG2C T cell subset, CD4+ or CD8+ T cells, or bulk PBMC T cells (not recorded which). V usage is TRBV7-9 and J usage is TRBJ2-5; TCRdb's D call, TRBD1, is unchecked because there is no DNA. CDR3 residues: CASSLAWDSQETQYF.